The clone carrying this TCR beta chain was seen repeatedly, ten times or more. The antigen remains undetermined. Some clones are missing from TCRdb's copy, which holds only in-frame ones; the method was immunoSEQ multiplex PCR. The table has roughly 220,000 clones, around 80% seen once. This sample was included in a study of cytomegalovirus exposure and HLA in healthy donors. Study context: The same platform was used for the 100 to 150 validation repertoires as for the 666 first-cohort repertoires, as reported in a later analysis.

General study findings and limits: The tendency of first-cohort TCR clusters to co-occur in the 120 or so validation repertoires was identified by a subsequent analysis. Among TCR beta chains, those listed as cytomegalovirus-associated numbered around 180.

Per the germline V gene, CDR1 is SGHVS and CDR2 is FQNEAQ. This CDR3 comprises 11 residues. V was clipped by 0 bases and J by 9 bases, with 3 bases between them. The V and J genes are TRBV7-8 and TRBJ2-1; D uncertain. The sequence was collected from a woman in her twenties or thirties in good health and CMV-seropositive. The specimen sequenced was PBMCs. CDR3 DNA: TGTGCCAGCAGCTTAGCGACTGAGCAGTTCTTC. Translated, it gives CASSLATEQFF.